This TCR beta chain stems from a study of healthy donors' naive CD4 and CD8 T cells. Starting from 450 to 550 ng of total RNA, TCR libraries were made with linear amplification. TCRdb fed the reads into MiXCR, producing one record per CDR3 protein. Of roughly 200,000 distinct CDR3 sequences listed, over 60% are singletons. Study-level findings and limits: Bias from naive T cell homeostatic proliferation was not addressed.

The CDR3 spans 14 residues. The J segment lost 5 bases and the V segment lost 6 bases, leaving 10 bases of the junction unmatched. CDR1 is SQVTM, CDR2 ANQGSEA, per germline. Concerning this clonotype itself: The antigen is not known.

The chain is built from TRBV29-1 and TRBJ2-5; TRBD1 matches at 9 bases. Sequencing was carried out using naive CD4+ and CD8+ T cells sorted from blood, pooled from several donors. This TCR was sampled from a pool of human donors in good health; the sample pools cells from several healthy donors. The CDR3 protein is CSVYTGGARETQYF. The CDR3 nucleotides read TGCAGCGTGTATACAGGGGGCGCCCGGGAGACCCAGTACTTC.